This T cell receptor beta chain was profiled in a study of blood T cell repertoires in COVID-19. Study summary: There were acute and convalescent COVID-19 samples, and they came from the United States, Italy and Spain. Nucleic acid was either cDNA or gDNA, and it came from T cells, B-cell-depleted T cells, or PBMCs.

Deletions cut 6 bases from V and 5 bases from J, with 13 bases between. This CDR3 has 13 amino acids. Under the authors' procedure: Reference gene primer amplification yielded estimated nucleated cell counts. Method: immunoSEQ multiplex PCR; TCRdb's copy keeps in-frame clones and lacks some. That table gives V, J and clone size, and the DNA gave D and trimming. The table includes about 90,000 clones, 75% to 85% detected once. Sequencing was done on a sample of peripheral blood. This receptor was taken from a woman between 70 and 85 years old with acute or convalescent COVID-19. The chain joins TRBV12-3 or TRBV12-4 to TRBJ1-1, with a tentative D call TRBD1 (5 bases). In DNA form, the CDR3 reads TGTGCCAGCAGGCTCGGGGGATTTACTGAAGCTTTCTTT. This translates into CASRLGGFTEAFF.